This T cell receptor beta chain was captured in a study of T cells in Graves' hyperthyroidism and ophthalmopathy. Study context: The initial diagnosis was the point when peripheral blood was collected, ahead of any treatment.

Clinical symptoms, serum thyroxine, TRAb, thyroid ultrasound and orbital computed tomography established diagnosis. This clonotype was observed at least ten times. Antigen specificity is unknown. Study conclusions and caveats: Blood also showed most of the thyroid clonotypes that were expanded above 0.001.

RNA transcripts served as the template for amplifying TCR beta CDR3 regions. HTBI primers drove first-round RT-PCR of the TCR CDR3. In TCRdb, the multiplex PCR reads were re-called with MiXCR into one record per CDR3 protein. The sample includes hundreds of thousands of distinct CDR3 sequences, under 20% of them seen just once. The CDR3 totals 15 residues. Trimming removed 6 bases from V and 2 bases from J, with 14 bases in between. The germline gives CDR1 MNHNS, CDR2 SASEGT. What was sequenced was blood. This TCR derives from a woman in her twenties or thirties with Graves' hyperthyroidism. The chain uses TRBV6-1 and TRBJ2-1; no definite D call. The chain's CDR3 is CASRLGPRPYNEQFF. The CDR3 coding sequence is TGTGCCAGCAGACTGGGCCCCCGTCCCTACAATGAGCAGTTCTTC.